This entry lists 23 T cell receptor beta chains sequenced from one sample in a study of T cell responses to AZD1222 COVID-19 vaccine. Repertoires were generated with immunoSEQ multiplex PCR, while TCRdb's copy carries only in-frame clones and drops some. Counted here are about 29,000 clones, approximately 93% occurring once; the ten biggest clones make up over 7.5%. The sample in question was peripheral blood, obtained on day 0 of AZD1222 vaccination. Receptors were obtained from an adult in good health.

The V and J genes are TRBV15 and TRBJ1-2, with D tentatively TRBD1 (6 bases). Trimming took 0 bases from V and 4 from J, leaving 9 bases between them. CDR1 and CDR2 from the germline V gene are LNHNV and YYDKDF (reference sequence). This CDR3 has 14 residues. This CDR3 reads CATSRDKGGYGYTF. The DNA of the CDR3 is TGTGCCACCAGCAGAGATAAGGGGGGCTATGGCTACACCTTC.

The chain uses TRBV5-1 and TRBJ2-5, with TRBD2 matching 10 bases. The V segment lost 0 bases and the J segment 0 bases; nucleotides outside the gene matches: 2. Germline CDR1 SGHRS, CDR2 YFSETQ. The CDR3 sequence is 16 residues long. CDR3 in DNA: TGCGCCAGCAGCTTGGGGACTAGCGGCGACCAAGAGACCCAGTACTTC. Amino acid sequence: CASSLGTSGDQETQYF.

This clone is a singleton in its sample. V usage is TRBV18 and J usage is TRBJ1-1; TRBD1 aligns across 9 bases. Germline loops: CDR1 KGHSH, CDR2 LQKENI. With 3 bases clipped from V and 0 bases from J, the junction kept 2 bases outside the gene matches. This CDR3 has 15 residues. The chain's CDR3 is CASSPDRGMNTEAFF. The CDR3 DNA reads TGTGCCAGCTCACCCGACAGGGGGATGAACACTGAAGCTTTCTTT. Filled out from reference TRBV18 and TRBJ1-1, the complete variable domain reads NAGVMQNPRHLVRRRGQEARLRCSPMKGHSHVYWYRQLPEEGLKFMVYLQKENIIDESGMPKERFSAEFPKEGPSILRIQQVVRGDSAAYFCASSPDRGMNTEAFFGQGTRLTVV.

This clone was seen once. The V call is TRBV4-3, the J call TRBJ2-3, with D uncertain. The germline V gene encodes CDR1 LGHNA and CDR2 YSLEER. The CDR3 is made up of 15 amino acids. The V and J ends lost 2 bases and 4 bases respectively, with 13 bases between them. Here the CDR3 reads CASSQTTRGADTQYF. The CDR3 DNA sequence: TGCGCCAGCAGCCAAACTACCCGTGGCGCAGATACGCAGTATTTT.

The chain employs TRBV9 and TRBJ2-1; 13 bases agree with TRBD2. Germline V gene sequence: CDR1 SGDLS, CDR2 YYNGEE. This CDR3 has 16 residues. The V segment lost 0 bases and the J segment 5 bases; nucleotides outside the gene matches: 2. As DNA, the CDR3 is TGTGCCAGCAGCGTAGAACTAGCGGGAGGGAACAATGAGCAGTTCTTC. It is translated as CASSVELAGGNNEQFF.

CDR3: CASSSLDRGLSPLHF. The CDR3 region has the DNA TGTGCCAGCAGCTCGCTGGACAGGGGCTTATCACCCCTCCACTTT. V is TRBV5-6 and J is TRBJ1-6; TRBD1 matches 9 bases. The J segment lost 10 bases and the V segment lost 3 bases, leaving 8 bases of the junction unmatched. The CDR3 consists of 15 residues. Germline CDR1 reads SGHDT; CDR2 reads YYEEEE.

The chain uses TRBV20-1 and TRBJ2-1, with TRBD1 as a possible D gene (6 bases). Germline values: CDR1 DFQATT, CDR2 SNEGSKA (reference sequence). The CDR3 length is 12 residues. V gave up 3 bases and J gave up 6 bases, with 9 bases separating them. The chain's CDR3 is CSASLGGNEQFF. The DNA of the CDR3 is TGCAGTGCTAGTCTAGGGGGCAATGAGCAGTTCTTC.

This chain connects TRBV10-3 to TRBJ2-3; 7 nucleotides line up with TRBD1. Per germline, CDR1 ENHRY and CDR2 SYGVKD. This CDR3 contains 15 residues. V was pared by 10 bases and J by 2 bases, with 12 bases of the junction left unmatched. The CDR3 DNA is TGTGCCACCTTAAGCCGGGACAGCTTCACAGATACGCAGTATTTT. Its translation is CATLSRDSFTDTQYF.

V usage is TRBV6-5 and J usage is TRBJ1-4, with D possibly being TRBD1 (5 bases). Trimming took off 6 bases at V and 8 bases at J, with 13 bases between the two ends. CDR1 is MNHEY and CDR2 is SVGAGI in the germline V gene. The CDR3 runs 13 residues. CDR3 DNA: TGTGCCAGCAGACGAGGGGCAGGGGAAAAACTGTTTTTT. This translates into CASRRGAGEKLFF.

The rearrangement links TRBV3-1 (or the pseudogene TRBV3-2) to TRBJ1-4; D perhaps matches TRBD1 (5 bases). The CDR3 is 15 amino acids. Trimming removed 1 base at V and 7 bases at J, with 13 bases between. In germline, CDR1 is LGHDT, CDR2 YNNKEL (reference sequence). The CDR3 sequence is CASSQAPGTGEKLFF. CDR3 nucleotide sequence: TGTGCCAGCAGCCAAGCGCCAGGGACTGGTGAAAAACTGTTTTTT.

The V call is TRBV15, the J call TRBJ2-7; D uncertain. Germline-derived CDR1 and CDR2 are LNHNV and YYDKDF (reference sequence). Trimming removed 1 base from V and 0 bases from J, with 13 bases in between. This CDR3 contains 16 residues. The CDR3 coding sequence is TGTGCCACCAGCAGAGGGGCGAACCCAAGCTCCTACGAGCAGTACTTC. This codes for CATSRGANPSSYEQYF.

The V gene is TRBV19, the J gene TRBJ1-1; D ambiguous. Trimming took 1 base from V and 0 from J, leaving 9 bases between them. Per the germline V gene, CDR1 is LNHDA and CDR2 is SQIVND (reference sequence). The CDR3 runs to 15 residues. CDR3: CASSIGNRMNTEAFF. DNA of the CDR3: TGTGCCAGTAGTATAGGAAACCGCATGAACACTGAAGCTTTCTTT.

The J gene is TRBJ2-7, the V gene TRBV7-2; 7 bases agree with TRBD1. V shed 1 base and J 5 bases; nucleotides not matched to a gene: 11. Germline CDR1 reads SGHTA; CDR2 reads FQGNSA. The CDR3 has 16 residues. This chain's CDR3 is CASSLGFDRVRNEQYF. The CDR3 bases are TGTGCCAGCAGCTTAGGCTTCGACAGGGTAAGGAACGAGCAGTACTTC.

The genes are TRBV7-9 and TRBJ2-1; TRBD2 aligns across 8 bases. This CDR3 is 11 amino acids long. The germline V gene encodes CDR1 SEHNR and CDR2 FQNEAQ (reference sequence). CDR3 sequence: CSSGRTNEQFF. DNA for the CDR3: TGTAGCAGCGGGAGAACAAATGAGCAGTTCTTC.

CDR3 residues: CSVEDPGTGASNYGYTF. DNA for the CDR3: TGCAGCGTTGAAGACCCCGGGACAGGAGCCTCTAACTATGGCTACACCTTC. V and J are TRBV29-1 and TRBJ1-2, with TRBD1 identical over 8 bases. The length of the CDR3 is 17 residues. Germline loops: CDR1 SQVTM, CDR2 ANQGSEA. V trimming: 0 bases; J trimming: 0 bases; junction bases outside the gene matches: 9.

This chain links TRBV15 with TRBJ1-1, with unresolved D. The CDR3 contains 13 residues. Germline CDR1 is LNHNV and CDR2 is YYDKDF (reference sequence). Trimming took 1 base from V and 5 from J, leaving 8 bases between them. CDR3 protein: CATSRGGLTEAFF. As DNA, the CDR3 is TGTGCCACCAGCAGAGGTGGGTTAACTGAAGCTTTCTTT. Full variable domain (outside the CDR3, taken from reference TRBV15 and TRBJ1-1): DAMVIQNPRYQVTQFGKPVTLSCSQTLNHNVMYWYQQKSSQAPKLLFHYYDKDFNNEADTPDNFQSRRPNTSFCFLDIRSPGLGDTAMYLCATSRGGLTEAFFGQGTRLTVV.

Here the CDR3 DNA reads TGTGCCAGCAGCTTTCTTGTGTCGGGTGAAGCTTTCTTT. It translates to CASSFLVSGEAFF. The rearrangement links TRBV7-2 to TRBJ1-1; D call uncertain. Germline assignment: CDR1 SGHTA and CDR2 FQGNSA. The CDR3 has 13 amino acids. Trimming took off 3 bases at V and 7 bases at J, with 12 bases between the two ends. The whole variable domain, remainder taken from reference TRBV7-2 and TRBJ1-1, is GAGVSQSPSNKVTEKGKDVELRCDPISGHTALYWYRQSLGQGLEFLIYFQGNSAPDKSGLPSDRFSAERTGGSVSTLTIQRTQQEDSAVYLCASSFLVSGEAFFGQGTRLTVV.

The sample holds one count of this clone. The gene calls are TRBV19 and TRBJ1-6; 9 bases map to TRBD1. The CDR3 has 14 amino acids. In germline, CDR1 is LNHDA, CDR2 SQIVND (reference sequence). The J segment lost 7 bases and the V segment lost 5 bases, leaving 3 bases of the junction unmatched. CDR3 residues: CASSSTGGNSPLHF. The CDR3 nucleotides are TGTGCCAGTAGTTCGACAGGGGGAAATTCACCCCTCCACTTT.

The rearrangement uses TRBV11-2 and TRBJ1-2; perhaps TRBD1 as D (5 bases). The germline CDR1 and CDR2 sequences are SGHAT and FQNNGV. The CDR3 runs to 13 residues. The V and J ends lost 0 bases and 8 bases respectively, with 10 bases between them. CDR3 sequence: CASSLEGVGGYTF. CDR3 sequence (DNA): TGTGCCAGCAGCTTAGAAGGGGTGGGAGGCTACACCTTC.

The gene calls are TRBV6-5 and TRBJ1-6, with D tentatively TRBD1 (5 bases). The CDR3 consists of 16 residues. Trimming shortened V by 0 bases and J by 10 bases, and 16 bases separated the two germline ends. Germline assignment: CDR1 MNHEY and CDR2 SVGAGI. CDR3 sequence reads: CASSYSRGTLASPLHF. The CDR3 bases are TGTGCCAGCAGTTACTCGAGAGGGACCTTAGCCTCACCCCTCCACTTT.

The rearrangement links TRBV28 to TRBJ2-3, with D perhaps matching TRBD1 or TRBD2 (6 bases each). The CDR3 has 15 residues. CDR1 is MDHEN, CDR2 SYDVKM, per germline. Trimming took off 6 bases at V and 4 bases at J, with 17 bases between the two ends. Written as DNA, the CDR3 is TGTGCCAGCAGCCGCTTCGGGGGCGGCGCAGATACGCAGTATTTT. Encoded protein: CASSRFGGGADTQYF. The full variable domain, completed using reference TRBV28 and TRBJ2-3, is DVKVTQSSRYLVKRTGEKVFLECVQDMDHENMFWYRQDPGLGLRLIYFSYDVKMKEKGDIPEGYSVSREKKERFSLILESASTNQTSMYLCASSRFGGGADTQYFGPGTRLTVL.

J is TRBJ2-1 and V is TRBV7-2; 9 bases fit TRBD2. Germline trimming cut 2 bases from V and 9 bases from J; bases unmatched to any gene: 8. From germline, CDR1 is SGHTA and CDR2 FQGNSA. The CDR3 totals 15 residues. The CDR3 loop reads CASSLSASGIAEQFF. Written as DNA, the CDR3 is TGTGCCAGCAGCTTATCGGCTAGCGGGATAGCTGAGCAGTTCTTC.

The genes are TRBV24-1 and TRBJ1-5; 8 nucleotides agree with TRBD1. In germline, CDR1 is KGHDR, CDR2 SFDVKD. V was clipped by 3 bases and J by 7 bases; unmatched bases: 10. The CDR3 has 16 residues. The CDR3 loop reads CATSDQQDRVGQPQHF. Written as DNA, the CDR3 is TGTGCCACCAGTGATCAGCAGGACAGGGTTGGGCAGCCCCAGCATTTT.